This is a list of T cell receptor beta chains from one sample in a study of PD-L1 blockade in urothelial cancer. The data were produced by immunoSEQ multiplex PCR, yet TCRdb's version contains in-frame clones alone and is incomplete. The table shows 35,000 to 45,000 clones, with roughly four fifths occurring only once. The specimen was PBMCs, collected around atezolizumab (anti-PD-L1) treatment. The receptors derive from a man aged 55 to 70 with urothelial cancer. Both conserved end residues are part of each CDR3. D genes are given only for firm matches. The size of a clone is reported for some rows only, either as once, few or many, or as a class for expanded clones.

V gene	D gene	J gene	clone size	CDR3 protein	CDR3 DNA
TRBV9	.	TRBJ1-4	.	CASSVDGGNEKLFF	TGTGCCAGCAGCGTAGATGGGGGGAATGAAAAACTGTTTTTT
TRBV28	.	TRBJ1-2	.	CASTLGVIYGYTF	TGTGCCAGCACCCTGGGAGTTATTTATGGCTACACCTTC
TRBV28	.	TRBJ1-2	.	CASSFPRKGKGYTF	TGTGCCAGCAGTTTCCCGAGAAAGGGGAAGGGCTACACCTTC
TRBV6-1	TRBD2	TRBJ2-1	.	CASTRGTSGNNEQFF	TGTGCCAGCACCCGTGGAACTAGCGGAAACAATGAGCAGTTCTTC
TRBV30	.	TRBJ2-7	.	CAWMDSYEQYF	TGTGCCTGGATGGACAGCTACGAGCAGTACTTC
TRBV11-2	TRBD1	TRBJ1-4	.	CASRPGTAFATNEKLFF	TGTGCCAGCAGACCCGGGACAGCCTTTGCAACTAATGAAAAACTGTTTTTT
TRBV5-4	TRBD2	TRBJ2-5	.	CASSRTSGNQETQYF	TGTGCCAGCAGCCGGACTAGCGGCAACCAAGAGACCCAGTACTTC
TRBV6-1	.	TRBJ2-1	once	CATGWGLIYNEQFF	TGTGCCACCGGGTGGGGGCTTATCTACAATGAGCAGTTCTTC
TRBV19	.	TRBJ2-1	.	CASSRVSSNEQFF	TGTGCCAGTAGCAGGGTCTCGTCCAATGAGCAGTTCTTC
TRBV5-1	.	TRBJ1-3	.	CASSLDPNKGNTIYF	TGCGCCAGCAGCTTGGACCCCAACAAGGGAAACACCATATATTTT
TRBV6-1	.	TRBJ2-7	.	CASSEEGTGYSYEQYF	TGTGCCAGCAGTGAAGAGGGAACAGGGTACTCCTACGAGCAGTACTTC
TRBV7-8	TRBD1	TRBJ1-2	once	CASSLGSEGGAESCTF	TGTGCCAGCAGCTTAGGGTCGGAAGGGGGCGCGGAAAGTTGCACCTTC
TRBV19	.	TRBJ1-1	.	CASSIDSGGSEAFF	TGTGCCAGTAGTATAGATAGTGGCGGGAGTGAAGCTTTCTTT
TRBV6-5	.	TRBJ1-2	.	CASSDYRDWYGYTF	TGTGCCAGCAGTGACTACAGGGATTGGTATGGCTACACCTTC
TRBV28	.	TRBJ1-2	.	CASTGRQGKSFHGYTF	TGTGCCAGCACCGGAAGGCAGGGTAAATCCTTCCATGGCTACACCTTC
TRBV6-1	TRBD1	TRBJ1-5	.	CASSPLTGGNQPQHF	TGTGCCAGCAGTCCACTGACAGGGGGCAATCAGCCCCAGCATTTT
TRBV14	.	TRBJ2-2	.	CASSQRVGVTGELFF	TGTGCCAGCAGCCAACGCGTAGGGGTCACCGGGGAGCTGTTTTTT
TRBV4-1	TRBD2	TRBJ2-1	.	CASSLTSGDYNEQFF	TGCGCCAGCAGCCTTACTAGCGGGGACTACAATGAGCAGTTCTTC
TRBV27	TRBD1	TRBJ2-4	once	CASGRDRVYF	TGTGCCAGCGGCAGAGACAGGGTGTACTTC
TRBV7-2	.	TRBJ2-7	once	CASSLVADTYEQYF	TGTGCCAGCAGCTTAGTTGCGGACACCTACGAGCAGTACTTC
TRBV28	TRBD1	TRBJ1-2	.	CASSTPTGFGGYTF	TGTGCCAGCAGTACCCCGACAGGGTTTGGAGGCTACACCTTC
TRBV4-1	.	TRBJ2-1	.	CASSQLQLRGANPYNEQFF	TGCGCCAGCAGCCAACTGCAATTACGGGGGGCGAACCCATACAATGAGCAGTTCTTC
TRBV29-1	.	TRBJ2-7	.	CSVTDSSYEQYF	TGCAGCGTTACGGACAGTTCCTACGAGCAGTACTTC
TRBV28	TRBD1	TRBJ1-1	.	CASRPSTGVNAEAFF	TGTGCCAGCAGGCCATCAACAGGGGTGAATGCTGAAGCTTTCTTT
TRBV4-2	.	TRBJ2-1	.	CASSQDLGGYNEQFF	TGTGCCAGCAGCCAAGATCTGGGAGGTTACAATGAGCAGTTCTTC
TRBV9	.	TRBJ1-1	once	CASSVAPDSYEAFF	TGTGCCAGCAGCGTAGCCCCGGACAGTTATGAAGCTTTCTTT
TRBV2	TRBD1	TRBJ1-2	once	CASSAGTGESYGYTF	TGTGCCAGCAGTGCCGGGACAGGCGAAAGCTATGGCTACACCTTC